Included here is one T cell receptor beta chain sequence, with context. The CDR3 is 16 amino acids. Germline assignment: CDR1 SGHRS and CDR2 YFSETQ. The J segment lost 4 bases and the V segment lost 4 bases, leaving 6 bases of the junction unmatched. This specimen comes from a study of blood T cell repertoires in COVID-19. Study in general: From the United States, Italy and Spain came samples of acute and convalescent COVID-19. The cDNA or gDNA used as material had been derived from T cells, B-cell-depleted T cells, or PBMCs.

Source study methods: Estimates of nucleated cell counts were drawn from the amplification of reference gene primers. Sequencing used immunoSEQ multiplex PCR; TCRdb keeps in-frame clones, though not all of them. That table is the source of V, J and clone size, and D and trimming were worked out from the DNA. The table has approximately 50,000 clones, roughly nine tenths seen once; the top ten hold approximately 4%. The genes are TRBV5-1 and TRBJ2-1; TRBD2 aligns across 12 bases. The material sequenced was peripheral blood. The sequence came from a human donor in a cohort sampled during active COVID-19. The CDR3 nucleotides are TGCGCCAGCAGCGCAGTGACTAGCGGGAGTTACAATGAGCAGTTCTTC. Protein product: CASSAVTSGSYNEQFF.